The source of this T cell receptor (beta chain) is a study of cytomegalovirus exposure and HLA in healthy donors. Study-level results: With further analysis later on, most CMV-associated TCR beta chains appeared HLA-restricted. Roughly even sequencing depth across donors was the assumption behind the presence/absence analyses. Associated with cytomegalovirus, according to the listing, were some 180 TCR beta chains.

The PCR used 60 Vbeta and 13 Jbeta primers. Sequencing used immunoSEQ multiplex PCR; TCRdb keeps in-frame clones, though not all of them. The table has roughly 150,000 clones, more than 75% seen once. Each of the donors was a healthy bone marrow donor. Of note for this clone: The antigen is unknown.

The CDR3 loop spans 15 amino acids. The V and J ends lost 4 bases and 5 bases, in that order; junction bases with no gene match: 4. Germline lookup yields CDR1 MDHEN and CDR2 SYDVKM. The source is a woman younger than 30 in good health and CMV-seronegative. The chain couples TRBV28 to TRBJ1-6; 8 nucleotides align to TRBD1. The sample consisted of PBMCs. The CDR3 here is CASSSGGAHNSPLHF. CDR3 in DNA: TGTGCCAGCAGTTCAGGGGGCGCACATAATTCACCCCTCCACTTT.